This T cell receptor (beta chain) was captured in a study of cytomegalovirus exposure and HLA in healthy donors. Amplification used 60 Vbeta primers and 13 Jbeta primers. Here immunoSEQ multiplex PCR was the method, and the copy in TCRdb shows in-frame clones only, minus some. The table lists tens of thousands of clones, 77% of them singletons. Study findings and constraints: Under 20,000 TCR beta sequences were associated with HLA alleles at 0.05 false discovery rate in a later analysis. Some segments of the V type, notably TRBV6-2 and TRBV6-3, were excluded as indistinguishable.

With 5 bases clipped from V and 0 bases from J, the junction kept 3 bases outside the gene matches. This CDR3 is built from 14 residues. Germline CDR1 is KGHSH and CDR2 is LQKENI. Comments on this clone: The antigen is undetermined.

The source of this sequence is a young man in good health and CMV-seronegative. The chain combines TRBV18 with TRBJ1-1, with TRBD1 matching 7 bases. The sample consisted of PBMCs. CDR3 residues: CASSIDRVNTEAFF. CDR3 DNA sequence: TGTGCCAGCTCAATCGACAGGGTGAACACTGAAGCTTTCTTT.